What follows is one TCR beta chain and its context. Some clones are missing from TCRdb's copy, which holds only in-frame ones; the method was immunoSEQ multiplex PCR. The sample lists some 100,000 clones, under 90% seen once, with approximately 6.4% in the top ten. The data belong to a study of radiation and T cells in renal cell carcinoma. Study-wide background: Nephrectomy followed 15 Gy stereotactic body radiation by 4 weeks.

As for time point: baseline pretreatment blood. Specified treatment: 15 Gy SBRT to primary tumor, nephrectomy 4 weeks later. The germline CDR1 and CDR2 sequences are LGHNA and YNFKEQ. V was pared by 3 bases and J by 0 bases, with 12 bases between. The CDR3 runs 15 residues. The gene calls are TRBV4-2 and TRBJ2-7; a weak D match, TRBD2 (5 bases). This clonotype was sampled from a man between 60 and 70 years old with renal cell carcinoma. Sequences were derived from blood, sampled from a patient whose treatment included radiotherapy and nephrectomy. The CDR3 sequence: CASSHGGTASYEQYF. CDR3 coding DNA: TGTGCCAGCAGCCACGGAGGTACGGCCTCCTACGAGCAGTACTTC.